This T cell receptor beta chain stems from a study of T cell repertoires in cytomegalovirus infection. The V segment lost 6 bases and the J segment 6 bases; nucleotides outside the gene matches: 7. The CDR3 runs to 15 residues. The germline gives CDR1 MNHNY, CDR2 SVGAGI (reference sequence). MiXCR, applied by TCRdb to the reads, yields one record per CDR3 protein. Of roughly 240,000 distinct CDR3 sequences listed, about 7% are singletons. This clonotype has at least ten counts. This chain joins TRBV6-6 and TRBJ2-1; 11 nucleotides agree with TRBD2. The sample consisted of PBMCs. This TCR derives from a human donor in good health (CMV status not recorded). Some clones in this sample may be carry-over from other donors' samples. CDR3 residues: CASRSLAGGTNEQFF. Here the CDR3 DNA reads TGTGCCAGCAGATCCCTAGCGGGGGGTACCAATGAGCAGTTCTTC.